Each of the 13 T cell receptor beta chains below was sequenced from the same sample in a study of CD8+ T cells in alopecia areata. Sequencing templates came from extracted RNA that was reverse transcribed into cDNA. Method: immunoSEQ multiplex PCR; TCRdb's copy keeps in-frame clones and lacks some. Among 150,000 to 180,000 clones listed, more than 45% were seen once. Material: CD8+ T cells sorted from blood, obtained at week 0. These TCRs come from a human donor with alopecia areata.

By its share, this clone is large (0.1 to 1%). The chain joins TRBV4-1 to TRBJ2-3, with D unresolved. The CDR3 sequence is 15 residues long. Deletions cut 0 bases from V and 6 bases from J, with 13 bases between. Germline V gene data show CDR1 as MGHRA and CDR2 as YSYEKL. The DNA of the CDR3 is TGCGCCAGCAGCCAAGACCCTTCTTCCGCGGATACGCAGTATTTT. Its translation is CASSQDPSSADTQYF.

The rearrangement joins TRBV7-8 to TRBJ1-5; no clear D. Germline V CDR1 and CDR2: SGHVS, FQNEAQ. This CDR3 comprises 12 residues. Trimming removed 2 bases from V and 5 bases from J, with 4 bases in between. The CDR3 sequence is CASSLPDQPQHF. The CDR3 DNA follows: TGTGCCAGCAGCTTACCGGATCAGCCCCAGCATTTT. The variable domain in full, with the rest retrieved from reference TRBV7-8 and TRBJ1-5, is GAGVSQSPRYKVAKRGQDVALRCDPISGHVSLFWYQQALGQGPEFLTYFQNEAQLDKSGLPSDRFFAERPEGSVSTLKIQRTQQEDSAVYLCASSLPDQPQHFGDGTRLSIL.

V usage is TRBV15 and J usage is TRBJ2-3; D tentatively fits TRBD1 or TRBD2 (5 bases each). The CDR3 totals 19 residues. Germline CDR1 reads LNHNV; CDR2 reads YYDKDF (reference sequence). Trimming stripped 0 bases from V and 0 bases from J, with 19 bases between. The CDR3 region is CATSRERGSSGYSTDTQYF. The CDR3 bases are TGTGCCACCAGCAGAGAGAGGGGCTCATCCGGGTATAGCACAGATACGCAGTATTTT.

This chain links TRBV4-3 with TRBJ2-3, with 10 bases that match TRBD2. V lost 0 bases to trimming and J lost 7 bases; unmatched junction nucleotides: 4. Germline CDR1 reads LGHNA; CDR2 reads YSLEER. The CDR3 is 15 amino acids. CDR3 DNA: TGCGCCAGCAGCCAAGATGCTAGCGGGGGTTATACGCAGTATTTT. Its protein product is CASSQDASGGYTQYF.

This clone was seen once. A read error may account for a junction end that differs from germline. V gene TRBV9 combines with J gene TRBJ2-1, with TRBD2 identical over 10 bases. Germline V gene data show CDR1 as SGDLS and CDR2 as YYNGEE. The CDR3 spans 15 residues. CDR3 sequence reads: CASTVGSGGLNEQFF. The DNA for the CDR3 is TGTGCCAGCACCGTAGGTAGCGGGGGGTTGAATGAGCAGTTCTTC.

V is TRBV15 and J is TRBJ1-2; maybe TRBD1 (5 bases). The CDR3 runs to 15 residues. Germline CDR1 is LNHNV and CDR2 is YYDKDF (reference sequence). Trimming removed 0 bases from V and 3 bases from J, with 11 bases in between. The CDR3 bases are TGTGCCACCAGCAGAGATTGGGGGTCCGACTATGGCTACACCTTC. Translation gives CATSRDWGSDYGYTF.

The CDR3 protein is CASTRGWGTDTQYF. The CDR3 nucleotides are TGTGCCAGCACCCGAGGTTGGGGAACAGATACGCAGTATTTT. V gene TRBV11-2 combines with J gene TRBJ2-3; D not certain. The CDR3 sequence is 14 residues long. Germline assignment: CDR1 SGHAT and CDR2 FQNNGV. The V end lost 7 bases, the J end lost 3 bases, and 14 bases lay between the germline ends. Drawing the rest from reference TRBV11-2 and TRBJ2-3, the complete variable domain is EAGVAQSPRYKIIEKRQSVAFWCNPISGHATLYWYQQILGQGPKLLIQFQNNGVVDDSQLPKDRFSAERLKGVDSTLKIQPAKLEDSAVYLCASTRGWGTDTQYFGPGTRLTVL.

This chain uses TRBV6-6 with TRBJ2-1; D possibly corresponds to TRBD1 (5 bases). The CDR3 is 14 amino acids. Germline-derived CDR1 and CDR2 are MNHNY and SVGAGI (reference sequence). V was pared by 2 bases and J by 9 bases, with 14 bases between. CDR3 loop: CASSYPQAGIEQFF. The CDR3 DNA reads as TGTGCCAGCAGTTACCCTCAGGCAGGGATTGAGCAGTTCTTC.

The V gene is TRBV5-1, the J gene TRBJ2-3; 13 positions match TRBD2. J was trimmed by 0 bases and V by 3 bases; bases with no gene match: 10. The CDR3 covers 19 residues. CDR1 and CDR2 (germline): SGHRS, YFSETQ. CDR3 protein: CASSSDGTSGEVSTDTQYF. The CDR3 nucleotides are TGCGCCAGCAGCTCGGACGGGACTAGCGGGGAGGTTAGCACAGATACGCAGTATTTT.

The rearrangement links TRBV7-9 to TRBJ2-7; maybe TRBD1 (6 bases). The length of the CDR3 is 14 residues. The germline V gene encodes CDR1 SEHNR and CDR2 FQNEAQ (reference sequence). The germline V and J ends were trimmed by 1 base and 0 bases, with 7 bases remaining between them. CDR3 sequence: CASSLGDNSYEQYF. CDR3 bases: TGTGCCAGCAGCTTAGGGGACAACTCCTACGAGCAGTACTTC.

This chain connects TRBV4-3 to TRBJ2-2, with 8 bases fitting TRBD1. CDR3 length: 15 residues. V gave up 1 base and J gave up 9 bases; unmatched junction bases: 7. Germline lookup yields CDR1 LGHNA and CDR2 YSLEER. The CDR3 DNA follows: TGCGCCAGCAGCCAAGCCCAGGGGGCTTTACGGGAGCTGTTTTTT. Translating it yields CASSQAQGALRELFF.

V is TRBV19 and J is TRBJ1-1, with D tentatively TRBD1 (5 bases). The CDR3 loop spans 13 amino acids. Trimming stripped 3 bases from V and 7 bases from J, with 12 bases between. Germline V gene lookup returns CDR1 LNHDA and CDR2 SQIVND (reference sequence). The CDR3 spells CASSIGGTVEAFF. The CDR3 region has the DNA TGTGCCAGTAGTATCGGCGGGACGGTTGAAGCTTTCTTT.

The rearrangement links TRBV23-1 to TRBJ1-1; no definite D call. TRBV23-1 is designated an ORF whose function remains uncertain. V dropped 0 bases and J dropped 5 bases, with 19 bases sitting between them. CDR3 length: 17 amino acids. Here the CDR3 DNA reads TGCGCCAGCAGTCAATCGAAGGAAGTCCAAGAAGAGACTGAAGCTTTCTTT. This encodes CASSQSKEVQEETEAFF.